The sequence of this T cell receptor (beta chain) was determined in a study of regulatory T cells in long-lasting Graves disease. This sample's time point: newly diagnosed GD, antithyroid drugs for less than 3 months. Generation of the TCR library employed RNA extracted from PBMCs. Patients were enrolled at an endocrinology department in Xi'an, China. Concerning this clonotype itself: Only one base separates this from a far larger clonotype, so it likely reflects a read error.

For TCR beta, libraries came from iRepertoire HTBI primers and Arm-PCR of CDR3 regions. TCRdb ran MiXCR on the multiplex PCR reads and lists one entry per CDR3 protein. The sample holds about 240,000 distinct CDR3 sequences, roughly a fifth seen once. The specimen comprised peripheral blood mononuclear cells (PBMCs), sampled at new diagnosis, from a patient treated with antithyroid drugs. This TCR derives from a female donor with Graves disease.

CDR3 nucleotides: TGTGCCAGCAGCCGATCGACAGACAGCTGCGAGCAGTACTTC. Its translation is CASSRSTDSCEQYF. The gene calls are TRBV7-9 and TRBJ2-7, with D possibly being TRBD1 (5 bases). CDR1 is SEHNR and CDR2 is FQNEAQ in the germline V gene (reference sequence). V was shortened by 5 bases and J by 6 bases, with 17 bases between the two germline ends. The CDR3 is made up of 14 amino acids.